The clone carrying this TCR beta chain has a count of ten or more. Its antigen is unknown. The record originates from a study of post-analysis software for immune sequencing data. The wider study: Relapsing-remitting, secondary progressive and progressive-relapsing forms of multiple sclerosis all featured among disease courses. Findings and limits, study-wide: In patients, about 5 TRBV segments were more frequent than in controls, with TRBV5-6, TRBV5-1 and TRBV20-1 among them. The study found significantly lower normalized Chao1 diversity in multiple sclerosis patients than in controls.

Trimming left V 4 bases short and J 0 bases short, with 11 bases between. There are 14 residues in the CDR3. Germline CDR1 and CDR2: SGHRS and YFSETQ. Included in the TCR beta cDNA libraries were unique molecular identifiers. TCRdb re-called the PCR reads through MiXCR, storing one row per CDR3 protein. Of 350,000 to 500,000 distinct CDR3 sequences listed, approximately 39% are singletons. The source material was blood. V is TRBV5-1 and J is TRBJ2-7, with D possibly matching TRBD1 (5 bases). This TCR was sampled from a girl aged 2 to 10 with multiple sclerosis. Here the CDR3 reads CASSLTDPSYEQYF. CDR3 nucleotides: TGCGCCAGCAGCCTGACAGATCCCTCCTACGAGCAGTACTTC.